The T cell receptor (beta chain) under discussion was sequenced for a study of CD8+ T cells in alopecia areata. Study-wide background: Tofacitinib administration to treated patients was oral, at 5 to 10 mg twice daily.

Germline V gene data show CDR1 as WSHSY and CDR2 as SAAADI. The CDR3 consists of 17 residues. Trimming pared 1 base from V and 3 bases from J, leaving 19 bases between. Extraction and reverse transcription of RNA yielded cDNA as the sequencing template. Some clones are missing from TCRdb's copy, which holds only in-frame ones; the method was immunoSEQ multiplex PCR. The sample lists 60,000 to 85,000 clones; approximately 66% were seen once. Treatment in this sample: oral pan-JAK inhibitor, 5-10 mg twice daily. From alopecia areata patients, lesional scalp punch biopsies and peripheral blood were collected. Study outcomes and limitations: Tofacitinib delivered significant drops in scalp clonality and in expanded CD8+ clones among the top 100. Sequence data from scalp samples additionally include resident alphabeta T cells of normal skin.

On this clone: Its antigen is unknown.

The chain uses TRBV10-2 and TRBJ2-7; D is perhaps TRBD1 (6 bases). This sequence was found in a human donor with alopecia areata. The sequenced sample was CD8+ T cells sorted from blood, obtained at week 24, from a patient treated with tofacitinib. The CDR3 loop reads CASSEFPPGTLGYEQYF. Written as DNA, the CDR3 is TGCGCCAGCAGTGAGTTTCCGCCCGGGACACTTGGCTACGAGCAGTACTTC.